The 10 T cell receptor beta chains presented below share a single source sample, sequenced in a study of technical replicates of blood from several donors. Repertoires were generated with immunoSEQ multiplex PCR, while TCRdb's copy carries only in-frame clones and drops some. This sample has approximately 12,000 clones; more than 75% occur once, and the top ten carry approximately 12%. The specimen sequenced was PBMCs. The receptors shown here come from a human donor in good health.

The DNA for the CDR3 is TGTGCCAGCAGCTTGGCCGGGACACGGGGGGTCACTGAAGCTTTCTTT. Protein: CASSLAGTRGVTEAFF. The chain recombines TRBV5-4 with TRBJ1-1; a possible D gene is TRBD1 (6 bases). The CDR3 covers 16 residues. Trimming removed 0 bases from V and 4 bases from J, with 16 bases in between. Germline V gives CDR1 SGHNT, CDR2 YYREEE (reference sequence). Drawing the rest from reference TRBV5-4 and TRBJ1-1, the complete variable domain is ETGVTQSPTHLIKTRGQQVTLRCSSQSGHNTVSWYQQALGQGPQFIFQYYREEENGRGNFPPRFSGLQFPNYSSELNVNALELDDSALYLCASSLAGTRGVTEAFFGQGTRLTVV.

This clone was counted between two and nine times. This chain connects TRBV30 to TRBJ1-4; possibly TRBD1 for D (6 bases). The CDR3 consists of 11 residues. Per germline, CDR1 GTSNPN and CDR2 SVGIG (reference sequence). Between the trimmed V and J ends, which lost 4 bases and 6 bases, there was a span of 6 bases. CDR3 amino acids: CAWKGDEKLFF. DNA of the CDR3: TGTGCCTGGAAGGGGGATGAAAAACTGTTTTTT.

The CDR3 DNA is TGTGCCAGCAGCTCAAGAGCGACTAATGAAAAACTGTTTTTT. Translating it yields CASSSRATNEKLFF. The chain combines TRBV7-9 with TRBJ1-4, with no clear D. This CDR3 contains 14 residues. Germline lookup yields CDR1 SEHNR and CDR2 FQNEAQ (reference sequence). The V and J ends lost 4 bases and 2 bases respectively, with 8 bases between them.

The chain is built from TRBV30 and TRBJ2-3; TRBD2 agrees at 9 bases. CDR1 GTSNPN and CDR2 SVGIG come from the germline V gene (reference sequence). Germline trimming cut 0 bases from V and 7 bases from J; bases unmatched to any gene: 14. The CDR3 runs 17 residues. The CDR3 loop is CAWSVQGSGSLLNTQYF. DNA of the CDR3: TGTGCCTGGAGTGTACAAGGTAGCGGGAGTCTTTTGAATACGCAGTATTTT.

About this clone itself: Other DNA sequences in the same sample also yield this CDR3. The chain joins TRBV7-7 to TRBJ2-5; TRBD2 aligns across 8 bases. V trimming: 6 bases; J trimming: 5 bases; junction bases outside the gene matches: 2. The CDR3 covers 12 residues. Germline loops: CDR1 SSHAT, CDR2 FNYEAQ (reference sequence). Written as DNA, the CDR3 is TGTGCCAGCAGGGGGACTAGTGAGACCCAGTACTTC. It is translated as CASRGTSETQYF.

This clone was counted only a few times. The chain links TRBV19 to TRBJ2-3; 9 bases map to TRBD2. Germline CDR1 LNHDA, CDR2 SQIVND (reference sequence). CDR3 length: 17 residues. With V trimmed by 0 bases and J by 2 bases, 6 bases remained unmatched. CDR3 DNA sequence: TGTGCCAGTAGTATAGATCGGGGGACTAGCTCCACAGATACGCAGTATTTT. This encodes CASSIDRGTSSTDTQYF. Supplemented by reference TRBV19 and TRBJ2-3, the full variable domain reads DGGITQSPKYLFRKEGQNVTLSCEQNLNHDAMYWYRQDPGQGLRLIYYSQIVNDFQKGDIAEGYSVSREKKESFPLTVTSAQKNPTAFYLCASSIDRGTSSTDTQYFGPGTRLTVL.

This CDR3 is CASSARAAAYAQGGQPQHF. For the CDR3, the DNA is TGTGCCAGCAGTGCCCGGGCGGCAGCATACGCCCAGGGAGGTCAGCCCCAGCATTTT. The chain links TRBV6-1 to TRBJ1-5, with a tentative D call TRBD1 (5 bases). This CDR3 has 19 residues. CDR1 MNHNS and CDR2 SASEGT come from the germline V gene. Trimming stripped 4 bases from V and 6 bases from J, with 28 bases between.

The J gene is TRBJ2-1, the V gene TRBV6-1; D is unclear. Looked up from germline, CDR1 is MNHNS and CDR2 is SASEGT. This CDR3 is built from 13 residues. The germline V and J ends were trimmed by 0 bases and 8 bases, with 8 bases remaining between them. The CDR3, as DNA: TGTGCCAGCAGTGAAGCGGTAAGCGATGAGCAGTTCTTC. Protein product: CASSEAVSDEQFF.

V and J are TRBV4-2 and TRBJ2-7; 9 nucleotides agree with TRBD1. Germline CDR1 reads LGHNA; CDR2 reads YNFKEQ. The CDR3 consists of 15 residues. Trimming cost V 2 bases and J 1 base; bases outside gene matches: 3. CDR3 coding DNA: TGTGCCAGCAGCCAACGACAGGGGGAGTCCTACGAGCAGTACTTC. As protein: CASSQRQGESYEQYF.

The CDR3 sequence: CASSARQGNTEAFF. The CDR3 DNA is TGTGCCAGTAGTGCCCGACAGGGGAACACTGAAGCTTTCTTT. The chain carries TRBV19 and TRBJ1-1; 7 bases line up with TRBD1. CDR1 and CDR2 from the germline V gene are LNHDA and SQIVND (reference sequence). V lost 5 bases, J lost 1 base, and 4 bases stayed unmatched. The CDR3 runs to 14 residues.